Below are 17 T cell receptor beta chains sequenced from a single sample in a study of T cells in Graves' hyperthyroidism and ophthalmopathy (dated by TCRdb to between 2018 and 2021). The library was prepared using multiplex PCR. For sequencing, an Illumina HiSeq 2000 was employed. TCR beta CDR3 regions were amplified from RNA transcripts. The first round of RT-PCR for the TCR CDR3 was performed with the HTBI primer set and the Qiagen OneStep RT-PCR kit. TCRdb reran the public reads through fastp at Q25 and MiXCR, keeping productive beta chains. All rows with the same CDR3 protein become a single entry with the most common DNA and genes. Across this sample there are under 250,000 distinct CDR3 sequences, with around 24% seen only once. Of the sample, about 40% falls within the top ten clones. The specimen was blood. These receptors all stem from a woman aged 40 to 49 with Graves' ophthalmopathy.

As for this clonotype: Its ends do not fully match the called genes, so a read error is possible. The J gene is TRBJ1-1, the V gene TRBV12-3 or TRBV12-4, with D unresolved. This CDR3 region has 14 residues. The CDR3 DNA is TGTGCCAGTAGTTTCCGGGGAGTACGGACTGAAGCTTTCTTT. This translates into CASSFRGVRTEAFF.

This clonotype was seen many times. This chain connects TRBV28 to TRBJ1-3; 11 nucleotides align to TRBD1. The CDR3 totals 15 residues. Germline V gives CDR1 MDHEN, CDR2 SYDVKM. V lost 8 bases, J lost 2 bases, and 5 bases stayed unmatched. The CDR3 nucleotides are TGTGCCAGCGAATGGGGACAGGGGGCTGGAAACACCATATATTTT. Translating it yields CASEWGQGAGNTIYF.

The chain couples TRBV6-1 to TRBJ1-5; tentatively, D is TRBD1 (5 bases). Trimming left V 3 bases short and J 6 bases short, with 9 bases between. CDR3 length equals 13 residues. In germline, CDR1 is MNHNS, CDR2 SASEGT. As DNA, the CDR3 is TGTGCCAGCAGTGACAGGGAGGTTCAGCCCCAGCATTTT. Protein product: CASSDREVQPQHF.

This clonotype was recorded many times. This clone may be a read error of a much larger clone one base away. V gene TRBV28 combines with J gene TRBJ2-7; D gene unclear. V was shortened by 10 bases and J by 2 bases, with 15 bases between the two germline ends. The CDR3 length is 13 residues. The germline V gene has CDR1 MDHEN and CDR2 SYDVKM. CDR3 sequence (DNA): TGTGCCAACACAATCAGGAATACCTACGAGCAGTACTTC. This encodes CANTIRNTYEQYF.

The genes are TRBV6-1 and TRBJ1-2; possibly TRBD1 for D (6 bases). This CDR3 comprises 15 residues. Between the trimmed V and J ends, which lost 2 bases and 6 bases, there was a span of 16 bases. Germline V gene lookup returns CDR1 MNHNS and CDR2 SASEGT. CDR3 region: CASSELTLGQDGYTF. In DNA form, the CDR3 reads TGTGCCAGCAGTGAATTAACGTTGGGACAAGATGGCTACACCTTC.

There are many counts of this clonotype. CDR3: CASTPQTGFSGNTIYF. As DNA, the CDR3 is TGTGCCAGCACCCCACAGACAGGGTTCTCTGGAAACACCATATATTTT. The chain couples TRBV6-5 to TRBJ1-3, with TRBD1 matching 7 bases. CDR3 size: 16 residues. Per germline, CDR1 MNHEY and CDR2 SVGAGI. V was clipped by 7 bases and J by 0 bases; unmatched bases: 9.

This clonotype was counted a few times. The V call is TRBV19, the J call TRBJ2-7; 9 nucleotides line up with TRBD2. The CDR3 loop spans 17 amino acids. The trim removed 1 base at V and 0 bases at J, leaving 7 bases unmatched. Germline V lookup: CDR1 LNHDA, CDR2 SQIVND (reference sequence). DNA of the CDR3: TGTGCCAGTAGTATAGGTAGCGGGGGCCGCTACTCCTACGAGCAGTACTTC. Translation: CASSIGSGGRYSYEQYF. Drawing the rest from reference TRBV19 and TRBJ2-7, the complete variable domain is DGGITQSPKYLFRKEGQNVTLSCEQNLNHDAMYWYRQDPGQGLRLIYYSQIVNDFQKGDIAEGYSVSREKKESFPLTVTSAQKNPTAFYLCASSIGSGGRYSYEQYFGPGTRLTVT.

This clonotype came up many times. The chain joins TRBV29-1 to TRBJ2-7; D is possibly TRBD1 (5 bases). Trimming stripped 3 bases from V and 3 bases from J, with 9 bases between. CDR1 and CDR2 (germline): SQVTM, ANQGSEA. The CDR3 extends over 12 amino acids. CDR3 bases: TGCAGCGTTGAGTACAGGCACTACGAGCAGTACTTC. It encodes CSVEYRHYEQYF.

This clonotype came up many times. The chain's CDR3 is CASRISGISYEQYF. The CDR3 DNA reads TGTGCCAGCCGAATTAGCGGGATCTCCTACGAGCAGTACTTC. The chain links TRBV27 to TRBJ2-7; TRBD2 matches 8 bases. V lost 8 bases, J lost 0 bases, and 6 bases stayed unmatched. Germline V gene data show CDR1 as MNHEY and CDR2 as SMNVEV (reference sequence). The CDR3 is 14 residues long.

This clonotype was seen a few times. The V gene is TRBV7-8, the J gene TRBJ2-3; TRBD1 might be the D (6 bases). V gave up 5 bases and J gave up 4 bases, with 13 bases separating them. This CDR3 region has 14 residues. The germline gives CDR1 SGHVS, CDR2 FQNEAQ. CDR3 bases: TGTGCCAGCAGCCAACTAGGGGGAGCAGATACGCAGTATTTT. This translates into CASSQLGGADTQYF.

This clonotype was counted at least ten times. J is TRBJ2-2 and V is TRBV7-3; D is uncertain. This CDR3 has 13 amino acids. Germline V CDR1 and CDR2: SGHTA, FQGTGA. V dropped 7 bases and J dropped 1 base, with 7 bases sitting between them. CDR3 nucleotides: TGTGCCAGCAAGAACCAGAACACCGGGGAGCTGTTTTTT. Protein: CASKNQNTGELFF.

V is TRBV4-1 and J is TRBJ2-5; the match to TRBD2 covers 7 bases. V shed 3 bases and J 2 bases; nucleotides not matched to a gene: 6. The CDR3 runs to 15 residues. CDR1 and CDR2 from the germline V gene are MGHRA and YSYEKL. In DNA form, the CDR3 reads TGCGCCAGCAGCCAGCGGGAGAGAACACAAGAGACCCAGTACTTC. The encoded protein is CASSQRERTQETQYF.

The chain is built from TRBV30 and TRBJ1-1; a possible D gene is TRBD1 (5 bases). Deletions cut 5 bases from V and 8 bases from J, with 9 bases between. CDR1 GTSNPN and CDR2 SVGIG come from the germline V gene (reference sequence). The CDR3 length is 10 residues. CDR3 region: CAWGGREAFF. For the CDR3, the DNA is TGTGCCTGGGGGGGGAGGGAAGCTTTCTTT.

Many counts were recorded for this clonotype. This chain links TRBV12-3 or TRBV12-4 with TRBJ2-2; 12 bases are a match to TRBD2. V lost 3 bases and J lost 4; bases outside the gene matches: 9. The CDR3 length is 18 residues. This CDR3 reads CASSFLLAGGFVTGELFF. CDR3 DNA: TGTGCCAGCAGTTTTCTCCTAGCGGGAGGGTTCGTCACCGGGGAGCTGTTTTTT.

The table lists this clonotype with many counts. The chain combines TRBV12-3 or TRBV12-4 with TRBJ2-2; 10 nucleotides align to TRBD2. V lost 6 bases to trimming and J lost 7 bases; unmatched junction nucleotides: 8. This CDR3 has 15 residues. CDR3 region: CASSPSGSGSGELFF. CDR3 nucleotide sequence: TGTGCCAGCAGCCCTAGCGGGAGCGGAAGCGGGGAGCTGTTTTTT.

This clonotype was picked up many times. The V and J genes are TRBV20-1 and TRBJ2-5; D is unresolved. This CDR3 comprises 12 residues. Germline CDR1 is DFQATT and CDR2 is SNEGSKA (reference sequence). V was shortened by 2 bases and J by 2 bases, with 6 bases between the two germline ends. CDR3 coding DNA: TGCAGTGCTAGACCGGGTCAAGAGACCCAGTACTTC. It translates to CSARPGQETQYF.

This clonotype was counted many times. The chain is built from TRBV5-1 and TRBJ2-6; D remains unclear. CDR3 length: 13 amino acids. Trimming stripped 7 bases from V and 2 bases from J, with 7 bases between. The V gene's germline CDR1 is SGHRS and CDR2 YFSETQ. The CDR3 coding sequence is TGCGCCAGCGACGAAACTGGGGCCAACGTCCTGACTTTC. This gives the protein CASDETGANVLTF.